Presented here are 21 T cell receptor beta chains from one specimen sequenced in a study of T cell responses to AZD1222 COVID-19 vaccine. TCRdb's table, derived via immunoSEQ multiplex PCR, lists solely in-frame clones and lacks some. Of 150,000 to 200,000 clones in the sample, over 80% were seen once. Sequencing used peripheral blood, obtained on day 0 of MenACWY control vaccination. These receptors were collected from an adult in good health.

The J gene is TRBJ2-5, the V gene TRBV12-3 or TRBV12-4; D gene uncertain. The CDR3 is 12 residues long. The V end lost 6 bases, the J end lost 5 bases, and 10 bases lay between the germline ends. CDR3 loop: CASSMHGETQYF. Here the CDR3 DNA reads TGTGCCAGCAGCATGCACGGGGAGACCCAGTACTTC.

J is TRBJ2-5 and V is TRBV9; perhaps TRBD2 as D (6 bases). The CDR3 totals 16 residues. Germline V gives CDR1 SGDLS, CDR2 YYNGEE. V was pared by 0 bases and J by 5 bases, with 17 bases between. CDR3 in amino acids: CASSVGPGDWQETQYF. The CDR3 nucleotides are TGTGCCAGCAGCGTAGGGCCGGGGGACTGGCAGGAGACCCAGTACTTC. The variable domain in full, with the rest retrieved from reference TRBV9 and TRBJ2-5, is DSGVTQTPKHLITATGQRVTLRCSPRSGDLSVYWYQQSLDQGLQFLIQYYNGEERAKGNILERFSAQQFPDLHSELNLSSLELGDSALYFCASSVGPGDWQETQYFGPGTRLLVL.

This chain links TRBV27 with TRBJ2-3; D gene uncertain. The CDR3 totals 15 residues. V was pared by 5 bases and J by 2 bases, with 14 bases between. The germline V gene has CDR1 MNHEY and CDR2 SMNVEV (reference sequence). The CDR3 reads CASSPQPPPTDTQYF. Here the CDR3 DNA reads TGTGCCAGCAGTCCGCAGCCACCTCCCACAGATACGCAGTATTTT.

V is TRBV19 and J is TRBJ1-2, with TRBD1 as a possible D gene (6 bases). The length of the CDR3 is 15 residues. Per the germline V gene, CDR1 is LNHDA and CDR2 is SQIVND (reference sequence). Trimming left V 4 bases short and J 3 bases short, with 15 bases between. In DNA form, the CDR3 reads TGTGCCAGTAGTAGGACAGCTCAGCAGGACTATGGCTACACCTTC. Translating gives CASSRTAQQDYGYTF.

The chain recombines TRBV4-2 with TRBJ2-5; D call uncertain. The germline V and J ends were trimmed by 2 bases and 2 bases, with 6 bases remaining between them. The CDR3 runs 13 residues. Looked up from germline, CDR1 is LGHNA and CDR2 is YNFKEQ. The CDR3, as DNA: TGTGCCAGCAGCCAAAATGGGCAAGAGACCCAGTACTTC. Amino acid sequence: CASSQNGQETQYF.

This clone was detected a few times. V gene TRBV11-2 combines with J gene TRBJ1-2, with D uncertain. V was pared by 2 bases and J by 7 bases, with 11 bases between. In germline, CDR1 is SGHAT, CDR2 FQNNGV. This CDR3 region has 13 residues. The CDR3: CASSLSGTAGYTF. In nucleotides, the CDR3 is TGTGCCAGCAGCTTATCTGGCACGGCTGGCTACACCTTC.

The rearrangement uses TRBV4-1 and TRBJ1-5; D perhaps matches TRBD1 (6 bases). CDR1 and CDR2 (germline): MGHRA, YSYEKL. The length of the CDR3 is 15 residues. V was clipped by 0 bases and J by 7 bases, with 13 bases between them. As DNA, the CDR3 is TGCGCCAGCAGCCAAGAGGGGGCAAGAGCCCAGCCCCAGCATTTT. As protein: CASSQEGARAQPQHF.

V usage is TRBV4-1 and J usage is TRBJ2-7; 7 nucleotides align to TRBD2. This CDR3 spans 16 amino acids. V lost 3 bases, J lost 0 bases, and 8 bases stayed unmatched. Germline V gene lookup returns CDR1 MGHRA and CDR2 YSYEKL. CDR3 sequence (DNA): TGCGCCAGCAGCCAGTTCGGCGCGGGAGCCTCCTACGAGCAGTACTTC. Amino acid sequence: CASSQFGAGASYEQYF.

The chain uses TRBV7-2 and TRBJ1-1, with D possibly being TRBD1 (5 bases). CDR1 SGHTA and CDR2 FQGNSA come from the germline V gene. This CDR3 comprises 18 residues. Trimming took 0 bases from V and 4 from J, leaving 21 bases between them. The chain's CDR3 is CASSLAFGGTDVGTEAFF. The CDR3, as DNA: TGTGCCAGCAGCTTAGCGTTTGGGGGGACGGACGTCGGCACTGAAGCTTTCTTT.

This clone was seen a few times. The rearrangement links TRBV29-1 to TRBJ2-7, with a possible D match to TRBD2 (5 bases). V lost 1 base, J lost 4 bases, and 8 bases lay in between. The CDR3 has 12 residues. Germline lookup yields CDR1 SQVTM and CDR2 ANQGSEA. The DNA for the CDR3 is TGCAGCGTTGAAGTCGGGAAGTACGAGCAGTACTTC. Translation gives CSVEVGKYEQYF.

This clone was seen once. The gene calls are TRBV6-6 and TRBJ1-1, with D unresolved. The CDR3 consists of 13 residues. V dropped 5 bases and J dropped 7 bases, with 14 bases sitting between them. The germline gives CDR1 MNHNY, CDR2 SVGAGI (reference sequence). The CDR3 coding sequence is TGTGCCAGCAGTAGGAAGTCGTTAGTTGAAGCTTTCTTT. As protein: CASSRKSLVEAFF.

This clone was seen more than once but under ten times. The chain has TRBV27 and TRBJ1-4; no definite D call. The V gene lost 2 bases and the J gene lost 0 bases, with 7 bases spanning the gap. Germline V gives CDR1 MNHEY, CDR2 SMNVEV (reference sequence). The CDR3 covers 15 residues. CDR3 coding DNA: TGTGCCAGCAGTTTAAGGAGTGCAACTAATGAAAAACTGTTTTTT. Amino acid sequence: CASSLRSATNEKLFF.

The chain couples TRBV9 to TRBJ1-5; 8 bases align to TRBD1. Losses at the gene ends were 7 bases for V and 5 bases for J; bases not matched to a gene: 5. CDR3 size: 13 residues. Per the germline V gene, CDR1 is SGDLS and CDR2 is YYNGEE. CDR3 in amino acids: CASGQGGHQPQHF. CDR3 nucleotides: TGTGCCAGCGGACAGGGTGGGCATCAGCCCCAGCATTTT. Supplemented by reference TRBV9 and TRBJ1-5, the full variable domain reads DSGVTQTPKHLITATGQRVTLRCSPRSGDLSVYWYQQSLDQGLQFLIQYYNGEERAKGNILERFSAQQFPDLHSELNLSSLELGDSALYFCASGQGGHQPQHFGDGTRLSIL.

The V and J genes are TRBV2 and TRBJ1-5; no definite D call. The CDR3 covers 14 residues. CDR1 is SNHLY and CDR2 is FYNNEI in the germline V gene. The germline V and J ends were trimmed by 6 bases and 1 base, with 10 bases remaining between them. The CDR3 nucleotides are TGTGCCAGCAGCGAGGTCCGGAGCAATCAGCCCCAGCATTTT. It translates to CASSEVRSNQPQHF.

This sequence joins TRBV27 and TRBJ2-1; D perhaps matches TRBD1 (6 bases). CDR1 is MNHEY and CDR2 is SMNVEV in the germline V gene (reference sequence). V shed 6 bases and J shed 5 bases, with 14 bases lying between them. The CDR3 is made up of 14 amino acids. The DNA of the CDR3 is TGTGCCAGCAGGGTGTGGGACAAGAACAATGAGCAGTTCTTC. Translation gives CASRVWDKNNEQFF.

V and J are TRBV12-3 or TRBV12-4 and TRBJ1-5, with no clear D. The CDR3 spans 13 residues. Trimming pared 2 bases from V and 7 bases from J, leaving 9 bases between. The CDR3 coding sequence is TGTGCCAGCAGTTTACGGGATTTACAGCCCCAGCATTTT. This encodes CASSLRDLQPQHF.

This CDR3 is CASSSPGESSYNSPLHF. The CDR3 bases are TGTGCCAGCAGTTCCCCCGGGGAGAGCTCCTATAATTCACCCCTCCACTTT. V usage is TRBV28 and J usage is TRBJ1-6; D not certain. Between the trimmed V and J ends, which lost 4 bases and 0 bases, there was a span of 13 bases. The CDR3 totals 17 residues. CDR1 MDHEN and CDR2 SYDVKM come from the germline V gene.

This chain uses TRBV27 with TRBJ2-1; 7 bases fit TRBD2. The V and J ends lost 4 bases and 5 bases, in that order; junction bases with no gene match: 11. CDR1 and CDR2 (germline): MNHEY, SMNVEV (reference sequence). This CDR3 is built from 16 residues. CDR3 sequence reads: CASSSRLAVQDNEQFF. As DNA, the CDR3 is TGTGCCAGCAGTTCCCGACTAGCTGTCCAAGACAATGAGCAGTTCTTC.

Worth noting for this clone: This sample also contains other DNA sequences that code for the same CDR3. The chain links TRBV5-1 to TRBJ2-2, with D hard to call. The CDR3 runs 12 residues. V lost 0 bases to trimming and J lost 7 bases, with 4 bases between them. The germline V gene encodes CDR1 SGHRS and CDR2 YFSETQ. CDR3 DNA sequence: TGCGCCAGCAGCTTGGTGGGCGGGGAGCTGTTTTTT. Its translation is CASSLVGGELFF.

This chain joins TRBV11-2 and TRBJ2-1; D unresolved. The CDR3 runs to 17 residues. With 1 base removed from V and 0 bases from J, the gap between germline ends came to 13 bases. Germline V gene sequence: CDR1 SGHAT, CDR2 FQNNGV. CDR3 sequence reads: CASSLASTLGSYNEQFF. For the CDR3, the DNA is TGTGCCAGCAGCTTAGCGTCTACATTGGGCTCCTACAATGAGCAGTTCTTC.

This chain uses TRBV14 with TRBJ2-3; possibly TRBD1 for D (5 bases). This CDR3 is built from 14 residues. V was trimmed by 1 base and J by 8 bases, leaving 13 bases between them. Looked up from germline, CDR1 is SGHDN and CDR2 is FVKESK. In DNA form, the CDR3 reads TGTGCCAGCAGCCAAGTGGGATTTCAGGGTACGCAGTATTTT. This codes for CASSQVGFQGTQYF. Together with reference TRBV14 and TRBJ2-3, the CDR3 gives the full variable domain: EAGVTQFPSHSVIEKGQTVTLRCDPISGHDNLYWYRRVMGKEIKFLLHFVKESKQDESGMPNNRFLAERTGGTYSTLKVQPAELEDSGVYFCASSQVGFQGTQYFGPGTRLTVL.